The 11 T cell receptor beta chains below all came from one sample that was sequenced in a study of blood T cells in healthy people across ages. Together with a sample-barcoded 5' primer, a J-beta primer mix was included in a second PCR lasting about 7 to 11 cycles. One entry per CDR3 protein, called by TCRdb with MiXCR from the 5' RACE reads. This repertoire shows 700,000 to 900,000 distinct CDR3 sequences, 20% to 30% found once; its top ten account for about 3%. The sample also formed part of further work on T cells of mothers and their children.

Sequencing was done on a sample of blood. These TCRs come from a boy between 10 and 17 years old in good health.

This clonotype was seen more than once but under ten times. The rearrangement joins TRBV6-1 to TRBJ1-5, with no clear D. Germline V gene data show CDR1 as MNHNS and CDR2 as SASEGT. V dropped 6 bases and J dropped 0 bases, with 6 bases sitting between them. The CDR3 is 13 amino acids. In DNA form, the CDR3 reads TGTGCCAGCAGAATCTATAGCAATCAGCCCCAGCATTTT. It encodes CASRIYSNQPQHF.

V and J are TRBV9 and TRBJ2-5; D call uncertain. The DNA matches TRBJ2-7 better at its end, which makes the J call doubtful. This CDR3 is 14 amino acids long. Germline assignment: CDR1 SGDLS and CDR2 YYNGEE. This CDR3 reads CASSAYSGSYEQYF. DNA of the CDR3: TGTGCCAGCAGCGCCTACTCAGGCAGCTACGAGCAGTACTTC.

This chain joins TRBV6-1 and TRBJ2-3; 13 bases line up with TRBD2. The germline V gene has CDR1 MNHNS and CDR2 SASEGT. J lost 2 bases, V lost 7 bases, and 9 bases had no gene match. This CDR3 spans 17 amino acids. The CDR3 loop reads CASTEGTSGDFTDTQYF. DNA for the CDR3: TGTGCCAGCACCGAAGGGACTAGCGGGGACTTCACAGATACGCAGTATTTT.

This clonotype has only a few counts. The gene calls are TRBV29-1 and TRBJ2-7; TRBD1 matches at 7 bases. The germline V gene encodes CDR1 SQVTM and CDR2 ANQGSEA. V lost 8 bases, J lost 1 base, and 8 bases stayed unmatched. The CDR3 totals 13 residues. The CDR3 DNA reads TGCAGCACCCGACAGGGTAGTTCCTACGAGCAGTACTTC. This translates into CSTRQGSSYEQYF.

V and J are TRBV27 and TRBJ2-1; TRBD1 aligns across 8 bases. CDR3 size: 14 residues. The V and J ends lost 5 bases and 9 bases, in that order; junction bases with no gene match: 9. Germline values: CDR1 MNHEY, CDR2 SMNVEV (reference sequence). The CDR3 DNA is TGTGCCAGCAGTCCCGGACAGGGAATTGGTGAGCAGTTCTTC. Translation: CASSPGQGIGEQFF.

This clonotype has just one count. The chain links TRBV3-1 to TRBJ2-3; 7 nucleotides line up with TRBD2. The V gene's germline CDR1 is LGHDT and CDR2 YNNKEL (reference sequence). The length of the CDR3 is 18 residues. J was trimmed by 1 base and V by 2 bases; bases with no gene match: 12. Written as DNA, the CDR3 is TGTGCCAGCAGCCAAAAAGGGAGGGGAGTTAAAGGCACAGATACGCAGTATTTT. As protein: CASSQKGRGVKGTDTQYF.

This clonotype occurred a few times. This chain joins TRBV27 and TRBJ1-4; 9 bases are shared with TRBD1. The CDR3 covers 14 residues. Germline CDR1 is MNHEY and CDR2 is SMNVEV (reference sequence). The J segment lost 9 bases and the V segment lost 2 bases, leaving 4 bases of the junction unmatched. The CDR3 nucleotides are TGTGCCAGCAGTTTAAGCGGGACAGGGAAAAAACTGTTTTTT. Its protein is CASSLSGTGKKLFF.

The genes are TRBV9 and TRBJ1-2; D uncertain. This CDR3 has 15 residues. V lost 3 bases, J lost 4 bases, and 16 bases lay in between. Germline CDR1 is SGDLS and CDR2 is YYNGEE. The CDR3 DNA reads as TGTGCCAGCAGCGCTCTGGTCCCCGGGAGCTATGGCTACACCTTC. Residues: CASSALVPGSYGYTF.

In nucleotides, the CDR3 is TGCAGTGCTAGAGAACTTTCCACCGGGGAGCTGTTTTTT. Residues: CSARELSTGELFF. The chain joins TRBV20-1 to TRBJ2-2; D gene ambiguous. This CDR3 comprises 13 residues. The germline V and J ends were trimmed by 0 bases and 4 bases, with 6 bases remaining between them. CDR1 DFQATT and CDR2 SNEGSKA come from the germline V gene (reference sequence).

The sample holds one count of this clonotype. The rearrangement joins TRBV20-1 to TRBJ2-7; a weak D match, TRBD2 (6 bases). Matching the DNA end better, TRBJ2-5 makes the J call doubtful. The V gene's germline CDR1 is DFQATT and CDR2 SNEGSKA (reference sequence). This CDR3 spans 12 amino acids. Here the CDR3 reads CSASKEGETQYF. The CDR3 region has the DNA TGCAGTGCTAGCAAGGAGGGGGAGACCCAGTACTTC.

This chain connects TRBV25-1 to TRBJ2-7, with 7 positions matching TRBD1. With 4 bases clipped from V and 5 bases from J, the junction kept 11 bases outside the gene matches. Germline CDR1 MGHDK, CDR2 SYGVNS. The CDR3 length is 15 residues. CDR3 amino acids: CASSGRVQGRNEQYF. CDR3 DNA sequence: TGTGCCAGCAGTGGAAGGGTACAGGGGAGAAACGAGCAGTACTTC.